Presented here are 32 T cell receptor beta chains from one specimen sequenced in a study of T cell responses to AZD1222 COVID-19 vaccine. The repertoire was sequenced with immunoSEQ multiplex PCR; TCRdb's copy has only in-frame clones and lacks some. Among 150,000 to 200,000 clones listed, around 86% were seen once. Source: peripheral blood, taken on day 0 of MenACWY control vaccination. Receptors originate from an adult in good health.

This CDR3 reads CASRRSGTGTTGELFF. CDR3 bases: TGTGCCAGCAGACGGAGCGGGACAGGGACCACCGGGGAGCTGTTTTTT. This chain connects TRBV28 to TRBJ2-2, with 9 bases matching TRBD1. CDR3 size: 16 residues. CDR1 MDHEN and CDR2 SYDVKM come from the germline V gene. The V segment lost 6 bases and the J segment 4 bases; nucleotides outside the gene matches: 9.

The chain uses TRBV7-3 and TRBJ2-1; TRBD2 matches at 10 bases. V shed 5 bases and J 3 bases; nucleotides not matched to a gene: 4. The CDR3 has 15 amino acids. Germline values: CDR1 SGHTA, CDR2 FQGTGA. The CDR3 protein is CASSPGLAVYNEQFF. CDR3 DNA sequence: TGTGCCAGCAGCCCCGGACTAGCGGTCTACAATGAGCAGTTCTTC.

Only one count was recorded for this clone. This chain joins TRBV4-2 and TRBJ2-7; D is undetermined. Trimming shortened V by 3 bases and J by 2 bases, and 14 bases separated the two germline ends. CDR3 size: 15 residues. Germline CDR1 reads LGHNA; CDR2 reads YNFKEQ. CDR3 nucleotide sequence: TGTGCCAGCAGCCAGATGATTCCTGGGACCTACGAGCAGTACTTC. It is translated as CASSQMIPGTYEQYF.

CDR3 sequence reads: CASSVSGQGSSYNSPLHF. In DNA, the CDR3 is TGTGCCAGCAGCGTGTCAGGACAGGGGAGCTCCTATAATTCACCCCTCCACTTT. The chain has TRBV9 and TRBJ1-6, with 9 bases aligning to TRBD1. Per germline, CDR1 SGDLS and CDR2 YYNGEE. This CDR3 region has 18 residues. V lost 2 bases and J lost 0; bases outside the gene matches: 6.

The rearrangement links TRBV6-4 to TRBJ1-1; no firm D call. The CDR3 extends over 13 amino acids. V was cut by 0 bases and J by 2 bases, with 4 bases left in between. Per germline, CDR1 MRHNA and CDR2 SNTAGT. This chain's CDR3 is CASSDSRNTEAFF. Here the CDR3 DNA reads TGTGCCAGCAGTGACTCACGAAACACTGAAGCTTTCTTT.

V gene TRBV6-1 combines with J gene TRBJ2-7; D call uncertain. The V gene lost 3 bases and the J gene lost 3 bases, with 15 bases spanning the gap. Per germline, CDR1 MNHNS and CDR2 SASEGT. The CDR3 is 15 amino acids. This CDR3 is CASSDLGPKVYEQYF. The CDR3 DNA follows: TGTGCCAGCAGTGATCTCGGGCCAAAAGTCTACGAGCAGTACTTC.

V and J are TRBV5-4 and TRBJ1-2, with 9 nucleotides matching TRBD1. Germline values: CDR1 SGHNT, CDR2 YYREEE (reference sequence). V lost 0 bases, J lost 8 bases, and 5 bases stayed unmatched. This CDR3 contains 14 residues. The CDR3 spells CASSLVDRGNGYTF. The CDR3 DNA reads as TGTGCCAGCAGCTTGGTGGACAGGGGAAACGGCTACACCTTC.

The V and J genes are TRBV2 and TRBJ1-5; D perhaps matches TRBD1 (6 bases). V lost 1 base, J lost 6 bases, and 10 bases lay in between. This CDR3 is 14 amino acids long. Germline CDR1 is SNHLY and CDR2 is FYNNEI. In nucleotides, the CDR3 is TGTGCCAGCAGTGAAGGGGGGGGCTTTCAGCCCCAGCATTTT. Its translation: CASSEGGGFQPQHF.

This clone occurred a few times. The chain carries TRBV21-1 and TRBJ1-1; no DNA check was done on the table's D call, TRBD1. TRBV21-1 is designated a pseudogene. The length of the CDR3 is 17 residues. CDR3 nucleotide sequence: TGTGCCAGCAGCAAAGGGACACTCAGGGGGCTGAACACTGAAGCTTTCTTT. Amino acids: CASSKGTLRGLNTEAFF.

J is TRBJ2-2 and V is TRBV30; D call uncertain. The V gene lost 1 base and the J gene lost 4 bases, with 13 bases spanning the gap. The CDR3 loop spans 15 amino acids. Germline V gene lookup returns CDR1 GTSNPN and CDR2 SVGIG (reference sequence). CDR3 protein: CAWSDGQVITGELFF. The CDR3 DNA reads TGTGCCTGGAGTGACGGGCAGGTAATCACCGGGGAGCTGTTTTTT. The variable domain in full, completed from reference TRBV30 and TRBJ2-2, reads SQTIHQWPATLVQPVGSPLSLECTVEGTSNPNLYWYRQAAGRGLQLLFYSVGIGQISSEVPQNLSASRPQDRQFILSSKKLLLSDSGFYLCAWSDGQVITGELFFGEGSRLTVL.

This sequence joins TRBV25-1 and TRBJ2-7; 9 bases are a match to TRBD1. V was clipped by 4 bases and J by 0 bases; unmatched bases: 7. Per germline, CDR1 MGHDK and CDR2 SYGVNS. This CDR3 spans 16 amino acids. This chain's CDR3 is CASSVGDRVSSYEQYF. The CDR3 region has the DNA TGTGCCAGCAGTGTAGGGGACAGGGTCTCCTCCTACGAGCAGTACTTC.

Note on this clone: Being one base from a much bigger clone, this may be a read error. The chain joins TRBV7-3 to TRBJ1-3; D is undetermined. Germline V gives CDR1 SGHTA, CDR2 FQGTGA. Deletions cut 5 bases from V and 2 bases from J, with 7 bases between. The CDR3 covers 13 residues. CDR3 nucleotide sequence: TGTGCCAGCAGCCCGGGGACTGGAAACACCATATATTTT. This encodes CASSPGTGNTIYF.

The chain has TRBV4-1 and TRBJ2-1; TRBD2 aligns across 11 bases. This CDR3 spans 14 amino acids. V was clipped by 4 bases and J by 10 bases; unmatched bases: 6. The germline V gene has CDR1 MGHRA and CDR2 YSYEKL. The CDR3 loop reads CASSRLLAGDEQFF. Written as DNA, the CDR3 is TGCGCCAGCAGCCGCCTACTAGCGGGAGACGAGCAGTTCTTC.

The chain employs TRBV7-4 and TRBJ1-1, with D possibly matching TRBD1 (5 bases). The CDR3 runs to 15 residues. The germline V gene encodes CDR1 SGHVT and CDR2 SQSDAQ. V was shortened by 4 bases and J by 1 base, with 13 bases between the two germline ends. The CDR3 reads CASSYEMGRNTEAFF. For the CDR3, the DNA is TGTGCCAGCAGCTACGAAATGGGGCGGAACACTGAAGCTTTCTTT.

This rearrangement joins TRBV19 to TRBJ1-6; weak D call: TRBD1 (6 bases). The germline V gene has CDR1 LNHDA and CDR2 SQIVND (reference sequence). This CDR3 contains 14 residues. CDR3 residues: CATARGQYNSPLHF. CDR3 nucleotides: TGTGCGACCGCCCGGGGACAATATAATTCACCCCTCCACTTT.

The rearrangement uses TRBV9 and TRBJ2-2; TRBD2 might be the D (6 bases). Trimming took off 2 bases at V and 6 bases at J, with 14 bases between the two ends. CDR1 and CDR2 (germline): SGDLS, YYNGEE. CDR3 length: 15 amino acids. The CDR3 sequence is CASSVSGSIAGELFF. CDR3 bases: TGTGCCAGCAGCGTTAGCGGAAGCATCGCCGGGGAGCTGTTTTTT.

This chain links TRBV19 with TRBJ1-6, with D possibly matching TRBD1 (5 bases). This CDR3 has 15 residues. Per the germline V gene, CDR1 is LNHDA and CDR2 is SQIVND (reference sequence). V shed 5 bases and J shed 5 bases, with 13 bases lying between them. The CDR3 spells CASSHGAGDNSPLHF. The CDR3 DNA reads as TGTGCCAGTAGTCATGGGGCAGGCGATAATTCACCCCTCCACTTT.

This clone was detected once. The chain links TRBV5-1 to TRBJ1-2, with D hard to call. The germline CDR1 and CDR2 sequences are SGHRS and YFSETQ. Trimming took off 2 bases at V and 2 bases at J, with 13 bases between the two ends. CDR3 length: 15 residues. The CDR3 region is CASSFPARPNYGYTF. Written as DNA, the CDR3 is TGCGCCAGCAGCTTCCCGGCCAGACCCAACTATGGCTACACCTTC.

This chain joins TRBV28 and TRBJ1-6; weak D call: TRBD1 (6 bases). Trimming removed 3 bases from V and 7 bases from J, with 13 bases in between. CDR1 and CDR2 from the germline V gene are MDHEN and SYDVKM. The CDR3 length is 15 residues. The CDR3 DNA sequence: TGTGCCAGCAGTTTTCAACAGGGACCCAATTCACCCCTCCACTTT. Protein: CASSFQQGPNSPLHF.

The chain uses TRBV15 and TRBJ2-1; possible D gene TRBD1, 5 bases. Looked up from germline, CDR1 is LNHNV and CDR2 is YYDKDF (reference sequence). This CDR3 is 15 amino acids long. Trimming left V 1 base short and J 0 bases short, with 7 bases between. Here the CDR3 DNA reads TGTGCCACCAGCAGAGTCGACAGCTCCTACAATGAGCAGTTCTTC. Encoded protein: CATSRVDSSYNEQFF.

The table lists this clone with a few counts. CDR3 in DNA: TGTGCCAGCAGTACAGACGCTAGGGATCAGCCCCAGCATTTT. It specifies CASSTDARDQPQHF. The chain employs TRBV28 and TRBJ1-5; D gene unclear. In germline, CDR1 is MDHEN, CDR2 SYDVKM. Between the trimmed V and J ends, which lost 5 bases and 5 bases, there was a span of 13 bases. The CDR3 sequence is 14 residues long. Variable domain in full (rest from reference TRBV28 and TRBJ1-5): DVKVTQSSRYLVKRTGEKVFLECVQDMDHENMFWYRQDPGLGLRLIYFSYDVKMKEKGDIPEGYSVSREKKERFSLILESASTNQTSMYLCASSTDARDQPQHFGDGTRLSIL.

DNA for the CDR3: TGTGCCAGCAGCCAAGATGAGGCTAGCGGATTTCGAGAGCAGTACTTC. It codes for CASSQDEASGFREQYF. The chain joins TRBV4-2 to TRBJ2-7; TRBD2 matches 7 bases. Germline assignment: CDR1 LGHNA and CDR2 YNFKEQ. The CDR3 has 16 amino acids. Trimming cost V 0 bases and J 7 bases; bases outside gene matches: 12.

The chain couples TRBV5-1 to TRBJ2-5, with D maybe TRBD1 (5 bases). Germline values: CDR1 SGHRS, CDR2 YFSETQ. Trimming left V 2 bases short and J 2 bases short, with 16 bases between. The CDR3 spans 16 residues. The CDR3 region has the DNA TGCGCCAGCAGCTTTCAGGGTCCCCACGGTCAAGAGACCCAGTACTTC. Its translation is CASSFQGPHGQETQYF.

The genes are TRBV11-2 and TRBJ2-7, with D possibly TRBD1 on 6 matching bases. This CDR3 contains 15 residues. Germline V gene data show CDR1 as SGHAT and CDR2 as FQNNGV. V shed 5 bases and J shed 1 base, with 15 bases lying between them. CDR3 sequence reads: CASSLTTQGSYEQYF. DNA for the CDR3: TGTGCCAGCAGCCTCACAACACAGGGATCCTACGAGCAGTACTTC.

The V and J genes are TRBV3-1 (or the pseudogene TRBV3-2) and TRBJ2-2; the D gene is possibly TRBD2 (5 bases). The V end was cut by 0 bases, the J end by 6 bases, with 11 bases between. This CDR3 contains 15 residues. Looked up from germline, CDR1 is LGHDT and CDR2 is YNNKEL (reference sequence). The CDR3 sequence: CASSQEESRAGELFF. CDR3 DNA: TGTGCCAGCAGCCAAGAGGAGTCGAGGGCCGGGGAGCTGTTTTTT.

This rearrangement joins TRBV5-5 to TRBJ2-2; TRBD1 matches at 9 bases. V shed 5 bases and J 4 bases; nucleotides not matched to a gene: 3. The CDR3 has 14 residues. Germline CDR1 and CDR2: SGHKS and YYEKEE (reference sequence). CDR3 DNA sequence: TGTGCCAGCAGTCGGACAGGGGCCACCGGGGAGCTGTTTTTT. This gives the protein CASSRTGATGELFF.

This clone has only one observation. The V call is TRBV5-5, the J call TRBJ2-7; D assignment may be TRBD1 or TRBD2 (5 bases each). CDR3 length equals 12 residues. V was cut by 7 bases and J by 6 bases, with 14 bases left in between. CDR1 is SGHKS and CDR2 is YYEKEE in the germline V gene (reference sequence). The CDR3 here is CASAGAGSEQYF. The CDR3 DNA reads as TGTGCCAGCGCCGGGGCAGGCTCCGAGCAGTACTTC.

The DNA for the CDR3 is TGTGCCAGCAGTTTACCCGACGGGAGCAATTGGCCCCAGCATTTT. Protein sequence: CASSLPDGSNWPQHF. The chain carries TRBV28 and TRBJ1-5; D remains ambiguous. From germline, CDR1 is MDHEN and CDR2 SYDVKM. The CDR3 totals 15 residues. V was trimmed by 2 bases and J by 9 bases, leaving 17 bases between them.

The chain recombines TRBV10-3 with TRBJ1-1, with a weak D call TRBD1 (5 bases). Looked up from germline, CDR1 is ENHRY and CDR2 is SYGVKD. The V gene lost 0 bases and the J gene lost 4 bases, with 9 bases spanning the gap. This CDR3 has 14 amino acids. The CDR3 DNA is TGTGCCATCAGTGAGTCGGGGGGGAGCACTGAAGCTTTCTTT. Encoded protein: CAISESGGSTEAFF.

The CDR3 is CASSQMGETQYF. CDR3 in DNA: TGTGCCAGCTCTCAAATGGGGGAGACCCAGTACTTC. The gene calls are TRBV6-5 and TRBJ2-5; D ambiguous. V was cut by 8 bases and J by 5 bases, with 12 bases left in between. The CDR3 is 12 amino acids. Germline lookup yields CDR1 MNHEY and CDR2 SVGAGI.

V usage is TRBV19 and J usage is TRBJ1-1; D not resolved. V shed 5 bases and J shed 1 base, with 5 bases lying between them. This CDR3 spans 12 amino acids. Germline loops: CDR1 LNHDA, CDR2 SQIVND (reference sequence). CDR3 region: CASSWGNTEAFF. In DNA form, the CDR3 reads TGTGCCAGTAGTTGGGGGAACACTGAAGCTTTCTTT.

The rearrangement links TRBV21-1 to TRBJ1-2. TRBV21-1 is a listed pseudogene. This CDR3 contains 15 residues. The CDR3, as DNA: TGTGCCAGCAGCAAAACGGGATCAACCCCTTATGGCTACACCTTC. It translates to CASSKTGSTPYGYTF.